The 19 T cell receptor beta chains in this list originate from one sample, sequenced in a study of breast tumors, draining lymph nodes, adjacent tissues. TCRdb passed the multiplex PCR reads through MiXCR, listing each CDR3 protein once. The sample lists some 230,000 distinct CDR3 sequences, around 34% occurring once. The lymph nodes were axillary draining lymph nodes from breast cancer patients. Specimen: axillary lymph node tissue. These TCRs come from a female donor with breast cancer. Some clones in this sample may be carry-over from other donors' samples.

V and J are TRBV24-1 and TRBJ1-6, with D possibly TRBD1 on 6 matching bases. The germline CDR1 and CDR2 sequences are KGHDR and SFDVKD. The CDR3 runs 16 residues. V was clipped by 5 bases and J by 7 bases, with 17 bases between them. CDR3 loop: CATSGRTERVNSPLHF. The CDR3, as DNA: TGTGCCACCAGTGGAAGGACAGAGAGAGTAAATTCACCCCTCCACTTT.

This clonotype was detected many times. The chain combines TRBV6-1 with TRBJ1-5; D may be TRBD1 (6 bases). The CDR3 contains 14 residues. Germline values: CDR1 MNHNS, CDR2 SASEGT. V was shortened by 10 bases and J by 6 bases, with 19 bases between the two germline ends. CDR3 residues: CATQTGDVGQPQHF. For the CDR3, the DNA is TGTGCCACTCAGACAGGCGATGTGGGTCAGCCCCAGCATTTT.

There are many counts of this clonotype. This chain uses TRBV11-2 with TRBJ2-7, with 10 positions matching TRBD2. CDR1 is SGHAT, CDR2 FQNNGV, per germline. This CDR3 is built from 15 residues. V was pared by 2 bases and J by 3 bases, with 4 bases of the junction left unmatched. CDR3: CASSLLAGANYEQYF. For the CDR3, the DNA is TGTGCCAGCAGCTTACTAGCGGGGGCCAACTACGAGCAGTACTTC.

This clonotype was picked up many times. The chain has TRBV7-8 and TRBJ2-2; D gene uncertain. Deletions cut 4 bases from V and 1 base from J, with 13 bases between. Germline-derived CDR1 and CDR2 are SGHVS and FQNEAQ. The CDR3 consists of 16 residues. CDR3 nucleotide sequence: TGTGCCAGCAGCTCCCCCCCGCAGGAGAACACCGGGGAGCTGTTTTTT. Translating gives CASSSPPQENTGELFF.

The chain couples TRBV20-1 to TRBJ1-5; D not resolved. The CDR3 has 13 amino acids. The germline CDR1 and CDR2 sequences are DFQATT and SNEGSKA (reference sequence). Trimming cost V 1 base and J 3 bases, with 7 bases left between them. CDR3 sequence reads: CSARAGNNQPQHF. For the CDR3, the DNA is TGCAGTGCTAGAGCCGGGAACAATCAGCCCCAGCATTTT.

Comment on this clonotype: Since a much larger clone is just one base distant, this may be a read error. J is TRBJ1-5 and V is TRBV4-1; D call uncertain. This CDR3 comprises 14 residues. The germline V gene encodes CDR1 MGHRA and CDR2 YSYEKL. CDR3 DNA: TGCGCCAGCGGCCAAGACCGGATTCTCGGGCCCCAGCATTTT. It encodes CASGQDRILGPQHF.

A word on this clonotype: This may stem from a read error, because a much larger clone lies one nucleotide away. The chain combines TRBV15 with TRBJ1-4; maybe TRBD1 (6 bases). CDR1 is LNHNV and CDR2 is YYDKDF in the germline V gene (reference sequence). The CDR3 totals 15 residues. The CDR3 loop reads CATSGERTGNEKLLF. The CDR3 DNA follows: TGTGCCACCAGCGGAGAGCGAACAGGGAATGAAAAACTGCTTTTT. Together with reference TRBV15 and TRBJ1-4, the CDR3 gives the full variable domain: DAMVIQNPRYQVTQFGKPVTLSCSQTLNHNVMYWYQQKSSQAPKLLFHYYDKDFNNEADTPDNFQSRRPNTSFCFLDIRSPGLGDTAMYLCATSGERTGNEKLLFGSGTQLSVL.

As regards this clonotype: This may come from a read error, since a much larger clone is one base off. The CDR3 sequence: CASSLGVAGFQETRYF. For the CDR3, the DNA is TGCGCCAGCAGCTTGGGGGTAGCGGGGTTCCAAGAGACCCGGTACTTC. The V and J genes are TRBV5-1 and TRBJ2-5, with 8 bases matching TRBD2. The CDR3 consists of 16 residues. Germline values: CDR1 SGHRS, CDR2 YFSETQ.

This clonotype was counted at least ten times. The chain uses TRBV15 and TRBJ2-2; D is uncertain. V was shortened by 4 bases and J by 6 bases, with 6 bases between the two germline ends. Germline CDR1 LNHNV, CDR2 YYDKDF (reference sequence). This CDR3 is 12 amino acids long. This CDR3 is CATSTRPGELFF. CDR3 coding DNA: TGTGCCACCAGCACCAGGCCCGGGGAGCTGTTTTTT. Variable domain in full (rest from reference TRBV15 and TRBJ2-2): DAMVIQNPRYQVTQFGKPVTLSCSQTLNHNVMYWYQQKSSQAPKLLFHYYDKDFNNEADTPDNFQSRRPNTSFCFLDIRSPGLGDTAMYLCATSTRPGELFFGEGSRLTVL.

This clonotype showed up many times. The chain carries TRBV20-1 and TRBJ1-4, with D perhaps matching TRBD1 (5 bases). From germline, CDR1 is DFQATT and CDR2 SNEGSKA (reference sequence). The CDR3 runs 17 residues. V lost 0 bases to trimming and J lost 6 bases, with 20 bases between them. The DNA for the CDR3 is TGCAGTGCTAGAGATCTTGTTCGGGGCCCCCTAGATGAAAAACTGTTTTTT. It yields the protein CSARDLVRGPLDEKLFF.

Ten or more counts support this clonotype. This rearrangement joins TRBV7-2 to TRBJ2-3; D not resolved. Germline V gene sequence: CDR1 SGHTA, CDR2 FQGNSA. This CDR3 is 12 amino acids long. Trimming stripped 2 bases from V and 6 bases from J, with 6 bases between. CDR3 sequence (DNA): TGTGCCAGCAGCTTAACTCCGGATACGCAGTATTTT. Its translation is CASSLTPDTQYF.

The V and J genes are TRBV9 and TRBJ1-4; D gene uncertain. Germline V CDR1 and CDR2: SGDLS, YYNGEE. This CDR3 contains 13 residues. V shed 1 base and J shed 7 bases, with 8 bases lying between them. This chain's CDR3 is CASSVSGVEKLFF. The CDR3 DNA is TGTGCCAGCAGCGTATCCGGGGTTGAAAAACTGTTTTTT. Together with reference TRBV9 and TRBJ1-4, the CDR3 gives the full variable domain: DSGVTQTPKHLITATGQRVTLRCSPRSGDLSVYWYQQSLDQGLQFLIQYYNGEERAKGNILERFSAQQFPDLHSELNLSSLELGDSALYFCASSVSGVEKLFFGSGTQLSVL.

This clonotype was seen at least ten times. The chain carries TRBV12-3 or TRBV12-4 and TRBJ1-3; unclear D gene. The germline V and J ends were trimmed by 6 bases and 0 bases, with 9 bases remaining between them. The CDR3 is 14 amino acids. CDR3 in amino acids: CASRTSYSGNTIYF. CDR3 bases: TGTGCCAGCAGGACATCCTACTCTGGAAACACCATATATTTT.

The chain uses TRBV28 and TRBJ2-3, with D unresolved. In germline, CDR1 is MDHEN, CDR2 SYDVKM. Trimming took off 6 bases at V and 4 bases at J, with 2 bases between the two ends. The CDR3 spans 10 residues. CDR3 sequence: CASRADTQYF. DNA for the CDR3: TGTGCCAGCAGGGCAGATACGCAGTATTTT.

This clonotype appeared a single time. The rearrangement uses TRBV5-1 and TRBJ1-5; 8 bases align to TRBD1. V gave up 4 bases and J gave up 3 bases; unmatched junction bases: 6. Germline values: CDR1 SGHRS, CDR2 YFSETQ. This CDR3 region has 15 residues. The CDR3 DNA reads TGCGCCAGCAGCACCGGACAGGGCCTCAATCAGCCCCAGCATTTT. This sequence encodes CASSTGQGLNQPQHF.

This clonotype was seen ten or more times. The V gene is TRBV19, the J gene TRBJ1-5, with unresolved D. Germline loops: CDR1 LNHDA, CDR2 SQIVND (reference sequence). The CDR3 has 14 residues. V shed 4 bases and J shed 3 bases, with 10 bases lying between them. The CDR3 is CASSKDHFNQPQHF. Written as DNA, the CDR3 is TGTGCCAGTAGTAAAGACCACTTCAATCAGCCCCAGCATTTT.

This clonotype appeared many times. The CDR3 loop reads CAISEAGNQPQHF. CDR3 DNA: TGTGCCATCAGTGAAGCCGGCAATCAGCCCCAGCATTTT. This chain uses TRBV10-3 with TRBJ1-5, with no clear D. The V gene lost 3 bases and the J gene lost 2 bases, with 5 bases spanning the gap. The CDR3 consists of 13 residues. Germline CDR1 ENHRY, CDR2 SYGVKD.

V usage is TRBV15 and J usage is TRBJ1-6, with D possibly TRBD1 on 6 matching bases. V was clipped by 3 bases and J by 11 bases, with 20 bases between them. This CDR3 has 16 amino acids. Germline-derived CDR1 and CDR2 are LNHNV and YYDKDF (reference sequence). The CDR3 region has the DNA TGTGCCACCAGCAGTGGGGGTGGGGGGGCTTGGGCACCCCTCCACTTT. It yields the protein CATSSGGGGAWAPLHF.

V and J are TRBV2 and TRBJ1-6, with a possible D match to TRBD1 (5 bases). The CDR3 length is 14 residues. Germline CDR1 reads SNHLY; CDR2 reads FYNNEI. Trimming removed 6 bases at V and 5 bases at J, with 11 bases between. The CDR3 here is CASSRDGDNSPLHF. DNA of the CDR3: TGTGCCAGCAGCCGGGACGGCGATAATTCACCCCTCCACTTT.